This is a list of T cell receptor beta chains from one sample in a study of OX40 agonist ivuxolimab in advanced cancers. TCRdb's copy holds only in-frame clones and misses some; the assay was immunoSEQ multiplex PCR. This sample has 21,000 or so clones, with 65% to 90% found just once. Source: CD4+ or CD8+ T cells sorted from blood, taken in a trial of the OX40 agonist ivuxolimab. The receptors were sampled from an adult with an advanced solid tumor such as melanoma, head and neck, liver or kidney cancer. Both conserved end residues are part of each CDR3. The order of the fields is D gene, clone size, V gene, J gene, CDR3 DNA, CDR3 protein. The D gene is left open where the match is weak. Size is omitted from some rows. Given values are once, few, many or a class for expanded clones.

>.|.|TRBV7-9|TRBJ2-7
TGTGCCAGCAGCTTAGCCTACGACGAGCAGTACTTC
CASSLAYDEQYF
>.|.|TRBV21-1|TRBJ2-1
TGTGCCAGCGGGAGTTACACGACACTAGCGCGAAGGGAGCAGTTCTTC
CASGSYTTLARREQFF
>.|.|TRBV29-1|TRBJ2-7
TGCAGCGTTGAGGGACTCAAGTCCTACGAGCAGTACTTC
CSVEGLKSYEQYF
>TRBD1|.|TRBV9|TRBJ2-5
TGTGCCAGCAGCGGCCGGGACAGTCAAGAGACCCAGTACTTC
CASSGRDSQETQYF
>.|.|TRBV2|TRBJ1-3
TGTGCCAGCAGTGAAGCAAATTGGGCCGCAAAAGCTTTTGGAAACACCATATATTTT
CASSEANWAAKAFGNTIYF
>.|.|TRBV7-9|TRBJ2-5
TGTGCCAGCAGCTTAGAGGGGACCCAGTACTTC
CASSLEGTQYF
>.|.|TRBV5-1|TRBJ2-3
TGCGCCAGCAGCCCGGTGGTCTACACAGATACGCAGTATTTT
CASSPVVYTDTQYF
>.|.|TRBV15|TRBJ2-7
TGTGCCACCAGCAGAGAGGTGGGCCTATCCTACGGGGAGCAGTACTTC
CATSREVGLSYGEQYF
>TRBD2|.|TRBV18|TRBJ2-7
TGTGCCAGCTCACCGGGGGGAGGGTCCGAGCAGTACTTC
CASSPGGGSEQYF
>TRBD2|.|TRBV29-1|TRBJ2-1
TGCAGCGTGACCCTCGTAGCGGGGGGCTACAATGAGCAGTTCTTC
CSVTLVAGGYNEQFF
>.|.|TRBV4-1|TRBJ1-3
TGCGCCAGCAGCCAAGGACAGCCAGACACCATATATTTT
CASSQGQPDTIYF
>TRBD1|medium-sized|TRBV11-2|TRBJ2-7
TGTGCCAGCAGCTTAGATTATCCCCGGACAGGGGTCTACGAGCAGTACTTC
CASSLDYPRTGVYEQYF
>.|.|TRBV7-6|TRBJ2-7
TGTGCCAGCAGCCTCGGCGGGACCCTCTCCTACGAGCAGTACTTC
CASSLGGTLSYEQYF
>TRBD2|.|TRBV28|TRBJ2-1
TGTGCCAGCAGCCTACTAGCGGCCCTCATCTACAATGAGCAGTTCTTC
CASSLLAALIYNEQFF
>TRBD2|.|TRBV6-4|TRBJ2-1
TGTGCCAGCAGTGATAGCGGGAGTAGGCCCTATGAGCAGTTCTTC
CASSDSGSRPYEQFF
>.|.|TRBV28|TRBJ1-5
TGTGCCAGCATCCTTCGGCGGGCCTTGGGCAATCAGCCCCAGCATTTT
CASILRRALGNQPQHF
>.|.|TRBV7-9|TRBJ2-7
TGTGCCAGCAGCCCCGTAGGAGGGGGCTACGAGCAGTACTTC
CASSPVGGGYEQYF
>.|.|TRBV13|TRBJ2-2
TGTGCCATTTTCCTCGGGGCAGGGGCAGGAACCGGGGAGCTGTTTTTT
CAIFLGAGAGTGELFF
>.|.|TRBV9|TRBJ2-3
TGTGCCAGCAGCGTATTTGGGAGTTTAACAGATACGCAGTATTTT
CASSVFGSLTDTQYF
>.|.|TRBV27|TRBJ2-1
TGTGCCAGTACGCGCGGGGACTTGGCGGGGCGGGAGCAGTTCTTC
CASTRGDLAGREQFF
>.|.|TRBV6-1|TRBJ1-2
TGTGCCAGCCGCCCTCAGGGTCCCCCCTATGGCTACACCTTC
CASRPQGPPYGYTF
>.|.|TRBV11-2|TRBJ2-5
TGTGCCAGCAGCTTAGAGGGCCCGACCGAATTTGGGGAGACCCAGTACTTC
CASSLEGPTEFGETQYF
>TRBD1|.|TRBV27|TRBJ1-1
TGTGCCAGCAGCTCCCTTCAGGGGGGCCCTGAAGCTTTCTTT
CASSSLQGGPEAFF
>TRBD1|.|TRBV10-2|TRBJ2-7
TGCGCCAGCAGTGAAGTGGGACAGGACGACGAGCAGTACTTC
CASSEVGQDDEQYF
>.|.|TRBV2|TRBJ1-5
TGTGCCAGCAGTGGGGCGGACCATCCCCAGCCCCAGCATTTT
CASSGADHPQPQHF
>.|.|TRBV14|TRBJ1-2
TGTGCCAGCAGCCTCTCGGGACAACTAAACTATGGCTACACCTTC
CASSLSGQLNYGYTF
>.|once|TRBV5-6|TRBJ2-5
TGTGCCAGCAGCTTGGCCGCGATGCCCATGGAAGAGACCCAGTACTTC
CASSLAAMPMEETQYF
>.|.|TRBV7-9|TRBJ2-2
TGTGCCAGCAGCTTAACGCAGGGCTCGGGCGGGGAGCTGTTTTTT
CASSLTQGSGGELFF
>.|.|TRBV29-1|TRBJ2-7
TGCAGCGTTGAAGATCACCGGGGGCCACGCTACGAGCAGTACTTC
CSVEDHRGPRYEQYF
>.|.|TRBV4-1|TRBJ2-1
TGCGCCAGCAGCCAAGATAGGAATGAGCAGTTCTTC
CASSQDRNEQFF
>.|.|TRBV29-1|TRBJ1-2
TGCAGCGTTGAAGAGGGCCAGTCCTATGGCTACACCTTC
CSVEEGQSYGYTF
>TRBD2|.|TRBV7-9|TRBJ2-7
TGTGCCAGCACCCGATGGACTAGCGGGGGATCCTACGAGCAGTACTTC
CASTRWTSGGSYEQYF
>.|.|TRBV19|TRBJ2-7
TGTGCCAGTAGTCGGCGGCAGGGAAGCCCCTACGAGCAGTACTTC
CASSRRQGSPYEQYF
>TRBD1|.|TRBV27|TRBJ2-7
TGTGCCACCACGCTCACCGGGACAGGTGCCTACGAGCAGTACTTC
CATTLTGTGAYEQYF
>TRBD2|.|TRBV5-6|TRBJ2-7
TGTGCCAGCAGCTCCGGGGGGGGCGAGCAGTACTTC
CASSSGGGEQYF
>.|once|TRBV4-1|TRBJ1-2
TGCGCCAGCAGCCTCTCTGGTACCTATGGCTACACCTTC
CASSLSGTYGYTF
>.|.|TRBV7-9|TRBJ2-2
TGTGCCAGCAGCTCCACCATGGACGGCCGAGTTGACACCGGGGAGCTGTTTTTT
CASSSTMDGRVDTGELFF
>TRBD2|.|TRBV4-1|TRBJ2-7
TGCGCCAGCAGCCCCTTGGCGGGAGTGGGCTACGAGCAGTACTTC
CASSPLAGVGYEQYF